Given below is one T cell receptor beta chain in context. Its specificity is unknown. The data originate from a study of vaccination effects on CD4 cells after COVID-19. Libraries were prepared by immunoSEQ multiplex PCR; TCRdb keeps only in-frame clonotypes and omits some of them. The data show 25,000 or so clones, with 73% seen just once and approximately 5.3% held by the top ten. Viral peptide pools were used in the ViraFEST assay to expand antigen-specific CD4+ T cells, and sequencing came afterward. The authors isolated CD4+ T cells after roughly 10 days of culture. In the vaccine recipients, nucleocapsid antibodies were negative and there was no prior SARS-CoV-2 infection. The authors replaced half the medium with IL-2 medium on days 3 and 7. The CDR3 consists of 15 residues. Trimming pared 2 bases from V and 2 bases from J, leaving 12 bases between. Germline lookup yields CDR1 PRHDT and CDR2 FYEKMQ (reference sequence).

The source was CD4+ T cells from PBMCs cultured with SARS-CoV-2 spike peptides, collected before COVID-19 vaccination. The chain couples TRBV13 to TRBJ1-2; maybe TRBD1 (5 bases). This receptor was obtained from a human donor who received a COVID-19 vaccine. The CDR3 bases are TGTGCCAGCAGCTTAAGGGGAGATGCCAACTATGGCTACACCTTC. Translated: CASSLRGDANYGYTF.